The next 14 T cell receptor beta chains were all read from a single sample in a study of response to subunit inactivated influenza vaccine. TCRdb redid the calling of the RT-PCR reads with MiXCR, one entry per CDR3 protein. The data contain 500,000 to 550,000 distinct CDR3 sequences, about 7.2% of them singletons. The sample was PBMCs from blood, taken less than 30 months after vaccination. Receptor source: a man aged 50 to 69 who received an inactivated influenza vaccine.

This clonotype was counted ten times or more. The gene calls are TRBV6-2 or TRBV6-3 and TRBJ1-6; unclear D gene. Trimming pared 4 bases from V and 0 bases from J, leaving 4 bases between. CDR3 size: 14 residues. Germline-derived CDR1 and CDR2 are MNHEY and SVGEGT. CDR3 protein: CASSFVSYNSPLHF. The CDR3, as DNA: TGTGCCAGCAGTTTCGTCTCCTATAATTCACCCCTCCACTTT.

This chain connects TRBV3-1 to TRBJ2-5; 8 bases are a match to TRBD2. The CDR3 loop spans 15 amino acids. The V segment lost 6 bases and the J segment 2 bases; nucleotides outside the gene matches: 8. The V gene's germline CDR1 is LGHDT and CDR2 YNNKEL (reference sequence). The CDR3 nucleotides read TGTGCCAGCAGTCCCAGACTAGCGAGGCAAGAGACCCAGTACTTC. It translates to CASSPRLARQETQYF.

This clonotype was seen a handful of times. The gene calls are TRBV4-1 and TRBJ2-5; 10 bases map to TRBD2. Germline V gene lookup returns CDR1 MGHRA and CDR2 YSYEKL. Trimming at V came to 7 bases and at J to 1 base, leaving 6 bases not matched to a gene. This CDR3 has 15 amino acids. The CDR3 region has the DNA TGCGCCAGCAAGTCTAGCGGGGGCCTCCAAGAGACCCAGTACTTC. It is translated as CASKSSGGLQETQYF.

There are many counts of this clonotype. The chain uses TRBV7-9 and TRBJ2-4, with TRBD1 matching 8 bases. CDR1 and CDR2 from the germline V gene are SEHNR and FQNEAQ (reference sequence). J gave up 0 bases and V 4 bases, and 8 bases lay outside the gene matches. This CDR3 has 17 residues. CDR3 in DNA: TGTGCCAGCAGCTCCCCCCAGGGGGCCCTAGCCAAAAACATTCAGTACTTC. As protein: CASSSPQGALAKNIQYF.

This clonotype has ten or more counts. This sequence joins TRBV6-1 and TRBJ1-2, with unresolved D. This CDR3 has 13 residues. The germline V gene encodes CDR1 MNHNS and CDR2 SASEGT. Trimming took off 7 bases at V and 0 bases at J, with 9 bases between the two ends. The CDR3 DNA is TGTGCCAGCAAGGCGGGAACTAACTATGGCTACACCTTC. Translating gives CASKAGTNYGYTF.

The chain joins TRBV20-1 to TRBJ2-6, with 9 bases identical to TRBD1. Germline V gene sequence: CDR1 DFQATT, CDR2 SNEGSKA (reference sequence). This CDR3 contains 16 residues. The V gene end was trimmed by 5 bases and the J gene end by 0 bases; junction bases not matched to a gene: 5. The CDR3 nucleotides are TGCAGTGCTGGGACAGGGTACAGCTCTGGGGCCAACGTCCTGACTTTC. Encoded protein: CSAGTGYSSGANVLTF.

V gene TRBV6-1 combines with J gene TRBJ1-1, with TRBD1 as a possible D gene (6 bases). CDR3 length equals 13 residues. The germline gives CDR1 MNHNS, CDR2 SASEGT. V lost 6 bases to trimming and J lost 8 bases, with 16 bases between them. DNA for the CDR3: TGTGCCAGCAGCTCCAATACAGGGTCGGAAGCTTTCTTT. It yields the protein CASSSNTGSEAFF.

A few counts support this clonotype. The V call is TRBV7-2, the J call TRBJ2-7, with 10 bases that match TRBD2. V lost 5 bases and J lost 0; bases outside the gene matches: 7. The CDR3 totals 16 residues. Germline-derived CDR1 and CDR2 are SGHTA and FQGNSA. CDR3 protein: CASSKTGTSASYEQYF. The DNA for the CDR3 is TGTGCCAGCAGCAAGACCGGGACTAGCGCCTCCTACGAGCAGTACTTC.

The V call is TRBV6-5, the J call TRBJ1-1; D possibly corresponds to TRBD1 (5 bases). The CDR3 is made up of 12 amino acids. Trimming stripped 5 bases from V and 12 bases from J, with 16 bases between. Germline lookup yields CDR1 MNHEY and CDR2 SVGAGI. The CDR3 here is CASSTSGPLTFF. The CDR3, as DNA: TGTGCCAGCAGTACCTCAGGGCCTTTAACTTTCTTT.

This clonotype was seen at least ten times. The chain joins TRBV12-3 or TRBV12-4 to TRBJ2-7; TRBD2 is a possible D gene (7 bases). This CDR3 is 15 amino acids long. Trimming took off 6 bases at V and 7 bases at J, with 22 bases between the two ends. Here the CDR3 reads CASSPGSGGYGEQYF. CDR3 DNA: TGTGCCAGCAGCCCCGGCTCGGGGGGCTACGGGGAGCAGTACTTC.

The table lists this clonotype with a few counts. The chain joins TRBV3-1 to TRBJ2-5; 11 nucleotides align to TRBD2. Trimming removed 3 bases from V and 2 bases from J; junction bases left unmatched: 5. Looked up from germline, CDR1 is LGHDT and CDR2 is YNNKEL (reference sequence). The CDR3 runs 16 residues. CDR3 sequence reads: CASSHIAGGPQETQYF. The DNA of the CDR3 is TGTGCCAGCAGCCATATAGCGGGGGGGCCGCAAGAGACCCAGTACTTC.

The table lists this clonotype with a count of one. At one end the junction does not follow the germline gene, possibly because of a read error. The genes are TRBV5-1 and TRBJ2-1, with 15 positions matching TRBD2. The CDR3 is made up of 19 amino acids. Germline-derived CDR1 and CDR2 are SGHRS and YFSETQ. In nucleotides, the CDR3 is TGCGCCAGCAGCTCCGGACTAGCGGGAGGGCCGAGCTCCTACTATGAGCAGTTCTTC. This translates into CASSSGLAGGPSSYYEQFF.

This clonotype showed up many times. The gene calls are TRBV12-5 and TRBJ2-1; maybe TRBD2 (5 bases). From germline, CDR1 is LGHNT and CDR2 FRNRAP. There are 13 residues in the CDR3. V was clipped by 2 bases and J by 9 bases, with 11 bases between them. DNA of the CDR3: TGTGCTAGTGGTTTGTCTAGCATCCGTGAGCAGTTCTTC. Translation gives CASGLSSIREQFF.

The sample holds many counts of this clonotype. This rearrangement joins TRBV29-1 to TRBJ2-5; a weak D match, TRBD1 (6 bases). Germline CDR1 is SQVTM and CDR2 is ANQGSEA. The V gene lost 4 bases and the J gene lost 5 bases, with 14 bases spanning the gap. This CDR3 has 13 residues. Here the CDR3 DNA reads TGCAGCGTTGCTCAGGGGCCCATGGAGACCCAGTACTTC. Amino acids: CSVAQGPMETQYF.